This is a list of T cell receptor beta chains from one sample in a study of T-cell reconstitution after alpha-beta-depleted transplantation in children. A single record per CDR3 protein comes from TCRdb applying MiXCR to the PCR reads. The sample consists of more than 200,000 distinct CDR3 sequences, about 15% of them appearing once. The sample in question was PBMCs, mostly from graft donor cells, obtained 360 days after TCRalphabeta/CD19-depleted stem cell transplant. The receptor set was obtained from a male patient between 2 and 10 years old who had a stem cell transplant for acute lymphoblastic leukemia, so the T cells may come from the graft donor. Both conserved end residues are part of each CDR3. A D gene is named only where the DNA matches it firmly. Not all rows give a size; the values are once, few, many and, for expanded clones, a class.

-	TRBV7-2	-	TRBJ1-1	CASSLKVAGRNTEAFF	TGTGCCAGCAGCCTCAAAGTAGCGGGGCGGAACACTGAAGCTTTCTTT
-	TRBV7-8	-	TRBJ2-1	CGSSLRTGNEQFF	TGTGGCAGCAGCCTCCGCACCGGCAATGAGCAGTTCTTC
few	TRBV20-1	TRBD2	TRBJ2-1	CSARVTSGAYNEQFF	TGCAGTGCTAGGGTCACTAGCGGAGCTTACAATGAGCAGTTCTTC
few	TRBV10-2	TRBD1	TRBJ2-3	CASRPNRGVAGDTQYF	TGCGCCAGCAGACCGAACAGGGGAGTCGCCGGAGATACGCAGTATTTT
-	TRBV5-1	-	TRBJ2-3	CASSDERSTDTQYF	TGCGCCAGCAGCGACGAAAGGAGCACAGATACGCAGTATTTT
-	TRBV5-8	-	TRBJ2-3	CASSLVFTSSTDTQYF	TGTGCCAGCAGCTTGGTTTTTACTTCTAGCACAGATACGCAGTATTTT
many	TRBV6-2/TRBV6-3	TRBD1	TRBJ2-1	CASSYLRTGEPYNEQFF	TGTGCCAGCAGTTACCTAAGAACAGGGGAACCCTACAATGAGCAGTTCTTC
many	TRBV6-1	TRBD2	TRBJ2-2	CASRPTSGGAGELFF	TGTGCCAGCAGACCCACTAGCGGGGGAGCCGGGGAGCTGTTTTTT
few	TRBV7-3	-	TRBJ2-7	CASSSDYSYEQYF	TGTGCCAGCAGCTCGGACTACTCCTACGAGCAGTACTTC
few	TRBV29-1	-	TRBJ2-5	CSVEIAGRRETQYF	TGCAGCGTTGAGATCGCGGGTAGGAGAGAGACCCAGTACTTC
few	TRBV20-1	-	TRBJ2-7	CSAKGADSYEQYF	TGCAGTGCAAAAGGGGCGGACTCCTACGAGCAGTACTTC
few	TRBV15	-	TRBJ2-1	CATSRARGYNEQFF	TGTGCCACCAGCAGAGCAAGGGGTTACAATGAGCAGTTCTTC
few	TRBV18	TRBD1	TRBJ2-2	CASSPPGQGLTGELFF	TGTGCCAGCTCACCGCCGGGACAGGGACTGACCGGGGAGCTGTTTTTT
-	TRBV2	-	TRBJ2-7	CARSGTPYEQYF	TGTGCCAGGTCCGGGACACCCTACGAGCAGTACTTC
-	TRBV24-1	TRBD1	TRBJ1-4	CATSDSDRGVGEKLFF	TGTGCCACCAGTGACTCAGACAGGGGCGTTGGTGAAAAACTGTTTTTT
-	TRBV6-1	-	TRBJ1-5	CASSEFTGEAWDQPQHF	TGTGCCAGCAGTGAATTTACCGGGGAGGCCTGGGATCAGCCCCAGCATTTT
-	TRBV12-3/TRBV12-4	-	TRBJ1-2	CATGINYGYTF	TGTGCCACCGGAATTAACTATGGCTACACCTTC
few	TRBV3-1	TRBD2	TRBJ2-1	CASSQDRLAGGNEQFF	TGTGCCAGCAGCCAAGATCGGCTAGCGGGGGGCAATGAGCAGTTCTTC
few	TRBV2	-	TRBJ2-7	CASRSVSGTSGYEQYF	TGTGCCAGCAGAAGTGTTTCCGGGACAAGTGGCTACGAGCAGTACTTC
-	TRBV5-1	-	TRBJ1-2	CASSLGSFYGYTF	TGCGCCAGCAGCTTGGGTTCTTTCTATGGCTACACCTTC
-	TRBV27	TRBD2	TRBJ2-1	CASSPGPGLAGFPLYNEQFF	TGTGCCAGCAGTCCAGGCCCGGGACTAGCGGGGTTCCCTCTCTACAATGAGCAGTTCTTC
many	TRBV6-6	TRBD2	TRBJ2-3	CASSLSGAVTDTQYF	TGTGCCAGCAGTTTGAGCGGGGCAGTTACAGATACGCAGTATTTT
few	TRBV28	-	TRBJ1-1	CASTAQAPEAFF	TGTGCCAGCACCGCGCAAGCGCCTGAAGCTTTCTTT
once	TRBV29-1	TRBD1	TRBJ1-1	CSVGEGANTEAFF	TGCAGCGTTGGGGAGGGGGCGAACACTGAAGCTTTCTTT
few	TRBV20-1	-	TRBJ1-5	CSARDLVGQPQHF	TGCAGTGCTAGAGATTTGGTCGGTCAGCCCCAGCATTTT
few	TRBV3-1	-	TRBJ1-4	CASSQEMGGNEKLFF	TGTGCCAGCAGCCAAGAGATGGGGGGTAATGAAAAACTGTTTTTT
few	TRBV12-3/TRBV12-4	-	TRBJ1-4	CASSFVGTARREKLFF	TGTGCCAGCAGTTTTGTTGGTACCGCCCGTCGCGAAAAACTGTTTTTT
-	TRBV5-1	-	TRBJ2-3	CASSWQGTDTQYF	TGCGCCAGCAGCTGGCAAGGCACAGATACGCAGTATTTT
many	TRBV3-1	-	TRBJ2-3	CASSQGRGGDTQYF	TGTGCCAGCAGCCAAGGACGGGGAGGAGATACGCAGTATTTT
-	TRBV19	TRBD2	TRBJ2-5	CASAPSGGHQETQYF	TGTGCCAGTGCCCCCAGCGGGGGCCACCAAGAGACCCAGTACTTC
many	TRBV7-2	TRBD1	TRBJ2-7	CASSWGQGGFYEQYF	TGTGCCAGCAGCTGGGGACAGGGAGGATTTTACGAGCAGTACTTC
few	TRBV20-1	TRBD2	TRBJ2-5	CSAAPSGSQETQYF	TGCAGTGCTGCCCCTAGCGGGAGCCAAGAGACCCAGTACTTC
few	TRBV7-2	-	TRBJ2-3	CASSTQGRDTQYF	TGTGCCAGCAGCACACAGGGAAGAGATACGCAGTATTTT
few	TRBV28	TRBD1	TRBJ2-1	CASSSVLGQGTNNEQFF	TGTGCCAGCAGCTCTGTTCTCGGACAGGGCACCAACAATGAGCAGTTCTTC